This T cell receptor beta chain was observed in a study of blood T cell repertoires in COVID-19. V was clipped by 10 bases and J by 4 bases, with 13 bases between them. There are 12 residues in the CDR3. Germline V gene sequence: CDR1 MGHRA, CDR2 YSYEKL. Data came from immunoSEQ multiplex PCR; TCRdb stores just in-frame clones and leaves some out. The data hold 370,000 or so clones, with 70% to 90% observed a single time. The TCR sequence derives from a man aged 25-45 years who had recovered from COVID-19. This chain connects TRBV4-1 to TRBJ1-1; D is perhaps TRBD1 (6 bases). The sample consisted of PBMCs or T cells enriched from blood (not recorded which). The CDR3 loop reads CATAGGATEAFF. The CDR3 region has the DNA TGCGCCACGGCGGGGGGGGCCACTGAAGCTTTCTTT.